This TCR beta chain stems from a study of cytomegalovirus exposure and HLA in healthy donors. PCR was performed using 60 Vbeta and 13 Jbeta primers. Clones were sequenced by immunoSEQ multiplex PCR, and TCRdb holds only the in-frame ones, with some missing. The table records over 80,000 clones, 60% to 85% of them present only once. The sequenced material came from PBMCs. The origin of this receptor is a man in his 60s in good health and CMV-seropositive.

CDR3 in amino acids: CATAGRSGNTIYF. In DNA form, the CDR3 reads TGTGCCACCGCGGGGCGCTCTGGAAACACCATATATTTT. The chain uses TRBV19 and TRBJ1-3; D might be TRBD1 (5 bases). Deletions cut 10 bases from V and 0 bases from J, with 10 bases between. The CDR3 has 13 residues. The germline CDR1 and CDR2 sequences are LNHDA and SQIVND (reference sequence).